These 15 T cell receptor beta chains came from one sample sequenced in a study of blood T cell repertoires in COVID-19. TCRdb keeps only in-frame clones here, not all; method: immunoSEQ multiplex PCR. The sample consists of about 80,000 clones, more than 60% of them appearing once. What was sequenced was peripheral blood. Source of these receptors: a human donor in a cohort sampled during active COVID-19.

CDR3 protein: CSAAGLAGGNYNEQFF. The CDR3, as DNA: TGCAGCGCGGCGGGACTAGCGGGAGGAAACTACAATGAGCAGTTCTTC. This chain connects TRBV29-1 to TRBJ2-1, with 15 nucleotides matching TRBD2. With 7 bases clipped from V and 3 bases from J, the junction kept 7 bases outside the gene matches. This CDR3 comprises 16 residues. Germline V CDR1 and CDR2: SQVTM, ANQGSEA.

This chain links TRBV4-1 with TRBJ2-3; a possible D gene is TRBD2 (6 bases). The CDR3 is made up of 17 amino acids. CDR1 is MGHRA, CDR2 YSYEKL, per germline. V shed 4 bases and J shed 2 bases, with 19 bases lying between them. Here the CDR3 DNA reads TGCGCCAGCAGCCTCTTAGCGGAGGCCCTCTTCACAGATACGCAGTATTTT. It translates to CASSLLAEALFTDTQYF.

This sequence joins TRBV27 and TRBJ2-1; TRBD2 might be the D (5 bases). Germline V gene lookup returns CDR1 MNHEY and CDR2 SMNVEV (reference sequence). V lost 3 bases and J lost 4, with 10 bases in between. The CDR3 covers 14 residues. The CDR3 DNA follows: TGTGCCAGCAGTTTCGGACTGCTGTACAATGAGCAGTTCTTC. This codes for CASSFGLLYNEQFF.

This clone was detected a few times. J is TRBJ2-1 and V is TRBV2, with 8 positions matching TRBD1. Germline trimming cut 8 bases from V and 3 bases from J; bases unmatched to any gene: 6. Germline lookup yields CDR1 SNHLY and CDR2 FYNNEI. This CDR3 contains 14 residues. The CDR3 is CASGDRRFYNEQFF. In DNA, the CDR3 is TGTGCCAGCGGGGACAGGCGTTTCTACAATGAGCAGTTCTTC.

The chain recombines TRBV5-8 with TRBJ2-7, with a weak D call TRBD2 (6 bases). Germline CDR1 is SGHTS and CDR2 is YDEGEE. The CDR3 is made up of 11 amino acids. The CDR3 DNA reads TGTGCCAGCAGCTTCTTACTAGCACGGGTGGTC. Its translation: CASSFLLARVV.

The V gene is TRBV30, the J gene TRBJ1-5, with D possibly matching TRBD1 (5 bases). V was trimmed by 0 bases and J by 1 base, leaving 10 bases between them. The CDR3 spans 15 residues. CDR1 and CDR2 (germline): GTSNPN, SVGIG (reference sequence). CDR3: CAWSVPGHSNQPQHF. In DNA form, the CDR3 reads TGTGCCTGGAGTGTACCAGGACACAGCAATCAGCCCCAGCATTTT.

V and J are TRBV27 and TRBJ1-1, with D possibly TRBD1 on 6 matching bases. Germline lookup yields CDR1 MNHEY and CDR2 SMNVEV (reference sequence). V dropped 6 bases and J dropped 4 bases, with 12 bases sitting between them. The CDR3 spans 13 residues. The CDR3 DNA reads TGTGCCAGCAGACAGACAGGAGGCACTGAAGCTTTCTTT. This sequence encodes CASRQTGGTEAFF.

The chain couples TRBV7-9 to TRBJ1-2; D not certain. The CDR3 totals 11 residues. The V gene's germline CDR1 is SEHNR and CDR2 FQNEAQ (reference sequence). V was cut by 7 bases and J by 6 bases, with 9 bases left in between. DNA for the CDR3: TGTGCCAGCATCCTAGCCGATGGCTACACCTTC. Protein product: CASILADGYTF.

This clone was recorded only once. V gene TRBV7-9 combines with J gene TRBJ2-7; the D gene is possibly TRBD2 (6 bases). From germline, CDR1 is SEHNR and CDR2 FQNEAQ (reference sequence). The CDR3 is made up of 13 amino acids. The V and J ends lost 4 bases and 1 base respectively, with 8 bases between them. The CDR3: CASSSGGSYEQYF. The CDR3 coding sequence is TGTGCCAGCAGCTCCGGGGGTTCCTACGAGCAGTACTTC.

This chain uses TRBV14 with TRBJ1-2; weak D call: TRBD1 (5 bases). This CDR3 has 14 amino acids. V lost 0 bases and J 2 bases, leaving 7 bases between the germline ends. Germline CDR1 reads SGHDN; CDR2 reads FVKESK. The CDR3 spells CASSQDRVNYGYTF. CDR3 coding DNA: TGTGCCAGCAGCCAAGACAGGGTCAACTATGGCTACACCTTC.

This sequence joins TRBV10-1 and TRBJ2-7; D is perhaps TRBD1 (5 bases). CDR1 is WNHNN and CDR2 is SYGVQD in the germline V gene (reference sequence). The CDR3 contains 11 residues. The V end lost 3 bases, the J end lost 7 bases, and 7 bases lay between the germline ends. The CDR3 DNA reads TGCGCCAGCAGTGATGGGGCTGAGCAGTACGTC. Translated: CASSDGAEQYV.

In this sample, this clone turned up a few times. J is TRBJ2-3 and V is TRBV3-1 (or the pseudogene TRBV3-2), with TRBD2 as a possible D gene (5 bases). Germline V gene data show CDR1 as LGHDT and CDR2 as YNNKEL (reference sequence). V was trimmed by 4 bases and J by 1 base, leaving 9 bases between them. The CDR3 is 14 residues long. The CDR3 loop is CASSLRTGTDTQYF. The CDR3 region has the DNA TGTGCCAGCAGCCTTCGGACTGGCACAGATACGCAGTATTTT.

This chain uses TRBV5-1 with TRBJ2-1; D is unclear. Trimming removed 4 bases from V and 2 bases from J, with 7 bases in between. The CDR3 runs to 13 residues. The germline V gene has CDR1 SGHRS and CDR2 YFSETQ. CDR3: CASSLDTYNEQFF. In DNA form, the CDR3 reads TGCGCCAGCAGCCTCGACACCTACAATGAGCAGTTCTTC.

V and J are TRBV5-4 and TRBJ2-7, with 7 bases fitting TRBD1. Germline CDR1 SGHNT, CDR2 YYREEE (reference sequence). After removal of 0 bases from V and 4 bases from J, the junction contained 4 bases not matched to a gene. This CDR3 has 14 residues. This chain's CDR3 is CASSLGRGPYEQYF. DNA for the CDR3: TGTGCCAGCAGCTTGGGAAGGGGGCCTTACGAGCAGTACTTC. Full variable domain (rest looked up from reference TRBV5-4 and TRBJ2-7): ETGVTQSPTHLIKTRGQQVTLRCSSQSGHNTVSWYQQALGQGPQFIFQYYREEENGRGNFPPRFSGLQFPNYSSELNVNALELDDSALYLCASSLGRGPYEQYFGPGTRLTVT.

CDR3 bases: TGTGCCAGTAAATCGGCGGGAGGGCCCCCCTACAATGAGCAGTTCTTC. Translating it yields CASKSAGGPPYNEQFF. The gene calls are TRBV19 and TRBJ2-1; 9 positions match TRBD2. CDR3 length equals 16 residues. The V segment lost 7 bases and the J segment 2 bases; nucleotides outside the gene matches: 9. Germline V gives CDR1 LNHDA, CDR2 SQIVND (reference sequence).